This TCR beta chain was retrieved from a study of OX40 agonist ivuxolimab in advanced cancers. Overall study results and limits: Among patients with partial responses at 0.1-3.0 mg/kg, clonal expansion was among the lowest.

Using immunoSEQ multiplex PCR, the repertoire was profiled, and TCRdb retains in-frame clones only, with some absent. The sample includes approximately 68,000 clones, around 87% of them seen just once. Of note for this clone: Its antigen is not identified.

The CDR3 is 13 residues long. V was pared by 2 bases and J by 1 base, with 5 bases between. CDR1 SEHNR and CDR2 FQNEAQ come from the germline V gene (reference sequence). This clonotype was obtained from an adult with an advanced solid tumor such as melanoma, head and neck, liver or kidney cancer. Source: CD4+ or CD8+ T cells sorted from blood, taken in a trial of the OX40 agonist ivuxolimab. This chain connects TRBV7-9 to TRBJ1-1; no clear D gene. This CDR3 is CASSLTQNTEAFF. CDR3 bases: TGTGCCAGCAGCTTAACGCAGAACACTGAAGCTTTCTTT.